This T cell receptor (beta chain) was sequenced during a study of T cells after posttransplantation cyclophosphamide. Sequencing was performed with immunoSEQ multiplex PCR; in TCRdb, only in-frame clones are kept and a portion is missing. The sample has about 52,000 clones; roughly 92% are singletons. Study findings and constraints: Donor-recipient repertoire similarity was low at 1-2 months, rising over year one.

On the day of bone marrow donation, the related graft donor provided peripheral blood. With regard to this clone: What it recognizes is unknown.

The sample comprised PBMCs. This sequence originates from a young woman in good health and a related stem cell transplant donor.

In nucleotides, the CDR3 is TGTGCCAGCAGCGATGCGAGGGGGGGTGAAAAACTGTTTTTT. Amino acid sequence: CASSDARGGEKLFF. V and J are TRBV5-4 and TRBJ1-4; the D gene is possibly TRBD1 (6 bases). The CDR3 runs 14 residues. V dropped 4 bases and J dropped 7 bases, with 14 bases sitting between them. Per germline, CDR1 SGHNT and CDR2 YYREEE (reference sequence).